The source of this T cell receptor (beta chain) is a study of technical replicates of blood from several donors. Trimming left V 2 bases short and J 7 bases short, with 12 bases between. CDR1 is GTSNPN, CDR2 SVGIG, per germline (reference sequence). CDR3 length: 13 amino acids. Data came from immunoSEQ multiplex PCR; TCRdb stores just in-frame clones and leaves some out. Of 95,000 to 100,000 clones in the sample, 96% were seen once. This clone was detected a few times. The chain joins TRBV30 to TRBJ1-5; D ambiguous. The TCR sequence derives from a human donor in good health. Sequencing input: T cells isolated from PBMCs. The CDR3, as DNA: TGTGCCTGGAGTTCGGCACTCGGGCAGCCCCAGCATTTT. It specifies CAWSSALGQPQHF.